This entry lists 2 T cell receptor beta chains sequenced from one sample in a study of cytomegalovirus exposure and HLA in healthy donors. Primers: 60 Vbeta forward and 13 Jbeta reverse. The repertoire was sequenced with immunoSEQ multiplex PCR; TCRdb's copy has only in-frame clones and lacks some. The sample has approximately 140,000 clones; about two thirds are singletons. The sequenced material came from PBMCs. These TCRs come from a woman aged 18-30 years in good health and CMV-seronegative.

The chain is built from TRBV11-3 and TRBJ2-3, with 7 positions matching TRBD1. This CDR3 has 20 amino acids. The germline V gene encodes CDR1 SGHNT and CDR2 YENEEA. V lost 6 bases and J lost 1; bases outside the gene matches: 22. CDR3 residues: CASSPGQVGAAQYGTDTQYF. Here the CDR3 DNA reads TGTGCCAGCAGTCCCGGACAGGTGGGGGCCGCGCAGTATGGCACAGATACGCAGTATTTT.

The genes are TRBV7-3 and TRBJ2-7, with D possibly matching TRBD2 (6 bases). There are 14 residues in the CDR3. The V and J ends lost 4 bases and 4 bases respectively, with 14 bases between them. Germline lookup yields CDR1 SGHTA and CDR2 FQGTGA. Here the CDR3 DNA reads TGTGCCAGCAGCTCCCGGGGGTCTCTTTACGAGCAGTACTTC. Amino acids: CASSSRGSLYEQYF.